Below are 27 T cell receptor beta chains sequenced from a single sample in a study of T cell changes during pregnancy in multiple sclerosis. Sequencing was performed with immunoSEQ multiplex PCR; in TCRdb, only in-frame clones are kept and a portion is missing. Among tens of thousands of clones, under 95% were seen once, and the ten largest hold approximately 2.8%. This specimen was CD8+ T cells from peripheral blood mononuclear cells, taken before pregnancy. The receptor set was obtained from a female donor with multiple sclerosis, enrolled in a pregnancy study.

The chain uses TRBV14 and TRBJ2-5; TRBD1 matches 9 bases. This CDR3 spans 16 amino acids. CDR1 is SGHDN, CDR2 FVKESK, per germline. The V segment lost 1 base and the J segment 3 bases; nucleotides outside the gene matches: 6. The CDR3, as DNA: TGTGCCAGCAGCCAAGCCGGGACAGGGCTGGAAGAGACCCAGTACTTC. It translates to CASSQAGTGLEETQYF.

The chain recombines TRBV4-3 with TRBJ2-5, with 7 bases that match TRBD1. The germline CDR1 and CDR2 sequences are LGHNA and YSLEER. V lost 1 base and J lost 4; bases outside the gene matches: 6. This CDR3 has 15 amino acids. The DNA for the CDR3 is TGCGCCAGCAGCCAAGGGACAGGCGACGCAGAGACCCAGTACTTC. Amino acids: CASSQGTGDAETQYF.

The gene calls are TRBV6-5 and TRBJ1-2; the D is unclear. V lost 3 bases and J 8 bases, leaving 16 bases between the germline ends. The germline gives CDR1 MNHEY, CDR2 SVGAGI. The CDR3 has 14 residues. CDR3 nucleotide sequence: TGTGCCAGCAGTTATGGTCAAGGGCCGGGAGGCTACACCTTC. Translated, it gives CASSYGQGPGGYTF.

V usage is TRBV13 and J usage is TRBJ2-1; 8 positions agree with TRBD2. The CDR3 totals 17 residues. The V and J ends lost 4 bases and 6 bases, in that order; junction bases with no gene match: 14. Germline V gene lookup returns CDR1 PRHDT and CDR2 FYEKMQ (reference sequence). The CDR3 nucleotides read TGTGCCAGCAGCTCCCATTTGCGGGGGGAAGTGGGCAATGAGCAGTTCTTC. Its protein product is CASSSHLRGEVGNEQFF.

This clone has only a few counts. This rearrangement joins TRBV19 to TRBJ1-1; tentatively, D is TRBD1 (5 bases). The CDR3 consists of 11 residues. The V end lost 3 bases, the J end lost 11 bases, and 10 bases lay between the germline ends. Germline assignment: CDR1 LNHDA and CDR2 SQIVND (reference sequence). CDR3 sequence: CASSISGFAFF. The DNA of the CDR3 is TGTGCCAGTAGTATTTCAGGGTTTGCTTTCTTT.

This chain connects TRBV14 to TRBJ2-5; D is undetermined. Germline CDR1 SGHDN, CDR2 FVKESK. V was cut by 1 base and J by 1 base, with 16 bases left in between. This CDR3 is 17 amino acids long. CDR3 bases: TGTGCCAGCAGCCAAGGAGCCCTTTACAGCAGCCAAGAGACCCAGTACTTC. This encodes CASSQGALYSSQETQYF.

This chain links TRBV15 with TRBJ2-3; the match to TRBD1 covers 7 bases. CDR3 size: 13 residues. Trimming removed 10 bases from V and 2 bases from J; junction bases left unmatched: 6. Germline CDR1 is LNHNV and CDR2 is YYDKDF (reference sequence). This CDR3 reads CASRDRYTDTQYF. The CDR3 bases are TGTGCCAGCCGGGACAGATACACAGATACGCAGTATTTT. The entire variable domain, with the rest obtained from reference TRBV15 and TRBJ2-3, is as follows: DAMVIQNPRYQVTQFGKPVTLSCSQTLNHNVMYWYQQKSSQAPKLLFHYYDKDFNNEADTPDNFQSRRPNTSFCFLDIRSPGLGDTAMYLCASRDRYTDTQYFGPGTRLTVL.

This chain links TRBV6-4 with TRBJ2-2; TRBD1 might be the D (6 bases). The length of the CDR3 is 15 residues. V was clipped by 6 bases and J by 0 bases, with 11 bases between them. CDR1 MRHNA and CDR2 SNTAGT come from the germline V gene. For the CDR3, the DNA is TGTGCCAGCAGCCGGGACATAACGAACACCGGGGAGCTGTTTTTT. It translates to CASSRDITNTGELFF.

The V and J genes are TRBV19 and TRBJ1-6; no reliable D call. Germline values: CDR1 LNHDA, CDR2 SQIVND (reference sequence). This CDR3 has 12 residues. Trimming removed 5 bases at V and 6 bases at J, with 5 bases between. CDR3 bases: TGTGCCAGTAGTGCGGTTAATTCACCCCTCCACTTT. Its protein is CASSAVNSPLHF.

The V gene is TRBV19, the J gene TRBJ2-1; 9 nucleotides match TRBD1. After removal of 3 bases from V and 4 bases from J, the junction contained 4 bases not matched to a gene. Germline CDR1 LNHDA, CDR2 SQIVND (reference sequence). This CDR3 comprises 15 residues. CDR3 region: CASSMGTGTYNEQFF. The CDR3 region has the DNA TGTGCCAGTAGTATGGGGACAGGGACGTACAATGAGCAGTTCTTC. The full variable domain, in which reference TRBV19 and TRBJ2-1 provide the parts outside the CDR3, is DGGITQSPKYLFRKEGQNVTLSCEQNLNHDAMYWYRQDPGQGLRLIYYSQIVNDFQKGDIAEGYSVSREKKESFPLTVTSAQKNPTAFYLCASSMGTGTYNEQFFGPGTRLTVL.

CDR3 protein: CASSQGSRETQYF. The CDR3, as DNA: TGCGCCAGCAGCCAAGGGTCGCGGGAGACCCAGTACTTC. J is TRBJ2-5 and V is TRBV4-1; D is uncertain. There are 13 residues in the CDR3. Germline CDR1 reads MGHRA; CDR2 reads YSYEKL. V was pared by 1 base and J by 5 bases, with 8 bases between.

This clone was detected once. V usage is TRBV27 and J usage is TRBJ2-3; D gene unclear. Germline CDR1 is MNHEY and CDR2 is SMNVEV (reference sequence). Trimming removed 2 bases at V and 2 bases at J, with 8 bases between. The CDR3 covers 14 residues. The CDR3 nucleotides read TGTGCCAGCAGTTTAACTTCCTTCACAGATACGCAGTATTTT. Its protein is CASSLTSFTDTQYF.

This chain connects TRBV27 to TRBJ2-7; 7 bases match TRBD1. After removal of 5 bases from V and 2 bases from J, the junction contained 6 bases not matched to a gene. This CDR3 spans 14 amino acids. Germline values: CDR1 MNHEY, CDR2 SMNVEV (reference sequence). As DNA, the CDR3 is TGTGCCAGCAGTGCGACAGGGACACCCTACGAGCAGTACTTC. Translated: CASSATGTPYEQYF.

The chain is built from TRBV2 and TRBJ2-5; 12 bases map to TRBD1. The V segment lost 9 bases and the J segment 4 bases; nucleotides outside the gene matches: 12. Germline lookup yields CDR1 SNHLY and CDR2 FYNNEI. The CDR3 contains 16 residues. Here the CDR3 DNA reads TGTGCCAGGAGAGGGGGACAGGGGGCGTGGGGAGAGACCCAGTACTTC. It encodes CARRGGQGAWGETQYF.

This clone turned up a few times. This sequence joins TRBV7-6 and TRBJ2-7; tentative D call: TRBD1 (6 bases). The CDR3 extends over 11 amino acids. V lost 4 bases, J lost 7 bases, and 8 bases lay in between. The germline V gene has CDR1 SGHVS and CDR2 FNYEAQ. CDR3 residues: CASSSGEEQYF. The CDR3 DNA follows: TGTGCCAGCAGCTCAGGGGAGGAGCAGTACTTC.

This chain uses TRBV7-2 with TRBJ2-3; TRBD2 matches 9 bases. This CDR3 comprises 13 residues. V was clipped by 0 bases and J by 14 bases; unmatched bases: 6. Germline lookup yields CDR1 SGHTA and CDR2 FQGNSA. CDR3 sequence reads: CASSLAGTSLPYF. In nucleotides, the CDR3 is TGTGCCAGCAGCTTAGCGGGGACTAGCCTACCGTATTTT.

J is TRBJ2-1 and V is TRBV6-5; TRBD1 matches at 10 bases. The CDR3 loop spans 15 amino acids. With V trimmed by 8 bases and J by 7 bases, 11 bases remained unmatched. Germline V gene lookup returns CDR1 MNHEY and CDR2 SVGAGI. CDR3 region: CASHDGTGEGNEQFF. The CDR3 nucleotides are TGTGCCAGCCATGACGGGACAGGGGAGGGTAATGAGCAGTTCTTC.

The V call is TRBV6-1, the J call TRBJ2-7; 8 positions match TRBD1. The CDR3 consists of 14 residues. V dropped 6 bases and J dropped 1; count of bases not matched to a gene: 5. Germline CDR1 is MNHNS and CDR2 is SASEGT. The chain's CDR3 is CASRPGQASYEQYF. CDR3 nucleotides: TGTGCCAGCAGACCGGGACAGGCGTCCTACGAGCAGTACTTC.

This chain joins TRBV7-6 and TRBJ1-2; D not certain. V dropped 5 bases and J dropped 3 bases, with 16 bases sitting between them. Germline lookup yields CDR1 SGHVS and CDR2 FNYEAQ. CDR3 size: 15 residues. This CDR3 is CASSRLTLADYGYTF. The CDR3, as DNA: TGTGCCAGCAGCCGATTGACGCTCGCGGACTATGGCTACACCTTC. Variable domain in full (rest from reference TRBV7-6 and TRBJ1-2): GAGVSQSPRYKVTKRGQDVALRCDPISGHVSLYWYRQALGQGPEFLTYFNYEAQQDKSGLPNDRFSAERPEGSISTLTIQRTEQRDSAMYRCASSRLTLADYGYTFGSGTRLTVV.

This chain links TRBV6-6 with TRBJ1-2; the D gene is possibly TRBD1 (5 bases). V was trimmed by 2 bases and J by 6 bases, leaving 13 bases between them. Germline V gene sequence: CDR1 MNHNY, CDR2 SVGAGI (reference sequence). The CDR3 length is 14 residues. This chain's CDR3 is CASSYGGGANGYTF. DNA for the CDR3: TGTGCCAGCAGTTACGGGGGGGGTGCTAATGGCTACACCTTC.

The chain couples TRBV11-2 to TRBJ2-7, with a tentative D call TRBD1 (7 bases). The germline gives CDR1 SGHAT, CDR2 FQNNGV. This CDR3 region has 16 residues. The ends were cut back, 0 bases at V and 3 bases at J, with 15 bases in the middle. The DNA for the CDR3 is TGTGCCAGCAGCTTAGAACGACAGGGAGGTTTCTACGAGCAGTACTTC. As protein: CASSLERQGGFYEQYF.

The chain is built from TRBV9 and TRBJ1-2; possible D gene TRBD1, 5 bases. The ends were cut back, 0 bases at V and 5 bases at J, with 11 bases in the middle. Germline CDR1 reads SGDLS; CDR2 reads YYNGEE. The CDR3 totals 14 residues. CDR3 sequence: CASSVEGEGYGYTF. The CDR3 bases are TGTGCCAGCAGCGTAGAAGGGGAGGGTTATGGCTACACCTTC. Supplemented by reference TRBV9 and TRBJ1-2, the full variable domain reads DSGVTQTPKHLITATGQRVTLRCSPRSGDLSVYWYQQSLDQGLQFLIQYYNGEERAKGNILERFSAQQFPDLHSELNLSSLELGDSALYFCASSVEGEGYGYTFGSGTRLTVV.

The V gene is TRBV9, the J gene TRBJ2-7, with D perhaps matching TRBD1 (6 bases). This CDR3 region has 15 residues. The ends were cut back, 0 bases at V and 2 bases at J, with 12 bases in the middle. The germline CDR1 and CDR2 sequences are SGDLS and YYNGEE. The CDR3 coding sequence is TGTGCCAGCAGCGTAGGGCGACAGGCCACCTACGAGCAGTACTTC. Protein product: CASSVGRQATYEQYF.

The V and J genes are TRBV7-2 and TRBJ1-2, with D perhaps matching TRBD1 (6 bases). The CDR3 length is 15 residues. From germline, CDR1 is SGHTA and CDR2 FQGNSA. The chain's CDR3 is CATGGPDSLVYGYTF. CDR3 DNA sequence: TGTGCAACGGGGGGCCCAGATTCCCTCGTCTATGGCTACACCTTC.

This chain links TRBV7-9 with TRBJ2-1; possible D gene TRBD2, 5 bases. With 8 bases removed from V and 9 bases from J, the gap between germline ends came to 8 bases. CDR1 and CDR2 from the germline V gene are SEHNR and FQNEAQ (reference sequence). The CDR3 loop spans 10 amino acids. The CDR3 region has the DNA TGTGCCAGCGCCGGGATTGAGCAGTTCTTC. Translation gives CASAGIEQFF.

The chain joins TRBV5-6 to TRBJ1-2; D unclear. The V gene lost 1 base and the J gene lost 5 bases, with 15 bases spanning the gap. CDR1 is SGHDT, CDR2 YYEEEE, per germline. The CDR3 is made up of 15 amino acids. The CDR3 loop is CASSLSMRAFYGYTF. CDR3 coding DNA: TGTGCCAGCAGCTTGAGTATGCGGGCCTTTTATGGCTACACCTTC.

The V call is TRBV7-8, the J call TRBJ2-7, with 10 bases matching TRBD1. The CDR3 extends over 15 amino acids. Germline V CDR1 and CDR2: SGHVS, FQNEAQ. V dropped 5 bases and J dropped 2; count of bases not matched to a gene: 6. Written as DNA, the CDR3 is TGTGCCAGCAGCCCCGGGACAGGGGACCCCTACGAGCAGTACTTC. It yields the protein CASSPGTGDPYEQYF.